The rows below give T cell receptor beta chains drawn from one sample of a study of cytomegalovirus exposure and HLA in healthy donors. This table comes from immunoSEQ multiplex PCR, and its TCRdb copy is limited to in-frame clones, with some not included. The sample has 150,000 to 200,000 clones, 80% seen once. The sample comprised PBMCs. These TCRs come from a boy between 10 and 17 years old in good health and CMV-seronegative. CDR3s include the opening cysteine and the closing phenylalanine or tryptophan. The order of the fields is J gene, clone size, D gene, V gene, CDR3 DNA, CDR3 protein. The D gene is left open where the match is weak. The listing skips clone size in some rows; elsewhere it reads once, few, many or a size class.

TRBJ2-1 NA NA TRBV7-3 TGTGCCAGCAGTATCCCAGGGGTAGGAAGGAATGAGCAGTTCTTC CASSIPGVGRNEQFF
TRBJ2-6 NA TRBD1 TRBV7-3 TGTGCCAGCAGACTCAGGACAGGGGCTGGGTCTGGGGCCAACGTCCTGACTTTC CASRLRTGAGSGANVLTF
TRBJ2-1 NA TRBD1 TRBV28 TGTGCCAGCAGCTTCCCGGGACAGGCGTACAATGAGCAGTTCTTC CASSFPGQAYNEQFF
TRBJ2-7 NA TRBD2 TRBV6-5 TGTGCCAGCAATCTACTAGCGGGGGAGTTTCACGAGCAGTACTTC CASNLLAGEFHEQYF
TRBJ2-7 NA NA TRBV4-1 TGCGCCAGCAGCCAAGATCTAGGTAATTACGAGCAGTACTTC CASSQDLGNYEQYF
TRBJ1-1 NA NA TRBV5-1 TGCGCCAGCAGCCAAACCACAGGTGAAGCTTTCTTT CASSQTTGEAFF
TRBJ2-1 NA TRBD2 TRBV6-5 TGTGCCAGCAGTTACTCGCTAGCGGGACTGAATGAGCAGTTCTTC CASSYSLAGLNEQFF
TRBJ1-3 once NA TRBV7-3 TGTGCCAGCAGCGGAGGGCCGTCTGGAAACACCATATATTTT CASSGGPSGNTIYF
TRBJ2-7 NA NA TRBV6-1 TGTGCCAGCAGTACACGAAACTCCTACGAGCAGTACTTC CASSTRNSYEQYF
TRBJ1-1 NA NA TRBV30 TGTGCCTGGATGAGCGGGTCGACGCGGACGGTCGCTTTCTTT CAWMSGSTRTVAFF
TRBJ2-5 NA TRBD2 TRBV30 TGTGCCTGGAGTGTTAAGCGGGGGGGCCCCGAGACCCAGTACTTC CAWSVKRGGPETQYF
TRBJ1-5 NA NA TRBV6-4 TGTGCCAGCAGTGGACAGATACAAGAAGGGATGAGCAATCAGCCCCAGCATTTT CASSGQIQEGMSNQPQHF
TRBJ1-1 once TRBD1 TRBV13 TGTGCCAGCAGCACCCGGACAGGCGAAGCTTTCTTT CASSTRTGEAFF
TRBJ2-7 NA NA TRBV15 TGTGCCACCAGCCCCGAGGGGGGGTACGAGCAGTACTTC CATSPEGGYEQYF
TRBJ2-5 NA TRBD2 TRBV11-3 TGTGCCAGCAGCCGTGGAGGACTAGCGGGAGGTCGGGAGACCCAGTACTTC CASSRGGLAGGRETQYF
TRBJ1-1 NA TRBD1 TRBV25-1 TGTGCCAGCAGTGGCGGACAGGGTCCTGAAGCTTTCTTT CASSGGQGPEAFF
TRBJ2-3 few NA TRBV6-4 TGTGCCAGCAGTCTGACGGACTTCACAGATACGCAGTATTTT CASSLTDFTDTQYF
TRBJ1-4 NA TRBD1 TRBV5-1 TGCGCCAGCAGCTTGGCCCCGGGACAGACTAATGAAAAACTGTTTTTT CASSLAPGQTNEKLFF
TRBJ2-7 NA TRBD2 TRBV5-6 TGTGCCAGCAGCGCGGGACTAGGTTACGAGCAGTACTTC CASSAGLGYEQYF
TRBJ2-5 NA NA TRBV9 TGTGCCAGCAGTCTGGGGAGTGGGGAGACCCAGTACTTC CASSLGSGETQYF
TRBJ2-3 NA NA TRBV15 TGTGCCACCAGCAGAGGGGCGGGAACCACAGATACGCAGTATTTT CATSRGAGTTDTQYF
TRBJ2-3 NA NA TRBV6-1 TGTGCCAGCATCTTAGGACAGTCCACAGATACGCAGTATTTT CASILGQSTDTQYF
TRBJ2-2 NA TRBD1 TRBV6-1 TGTGCCAGCAGTAAGGACAGGGTGAACACCGGGGAGCTGTTTTTT CASSKDRVNTGELFF
TRBJ1-4 NA TRBD1 TRBV6-6 TGTGCCAGCAGTACCCAGGGGGCTGGTGAAAAACTGTTTTTT CASSTQGAGEKLFF
TRBJ1-4 NA NA TRBV6-6 TGTGCCAGTAGTTACGGTGACAACTCTAATGAAAAACTGTTTTTT CASSYGDNSNEKLFF
TRBJ1-2 once TRBD1 TRBV5-1 TGCGCCAGCAGCATACTAACCGGGACAGCTTCTAACTATGGCTACACCTTC CASSILTGTASNYGYTF
TRBJ2-7 NA NA TRBV15 TGTGCCACCAGCCCCGACAGGTCACATTCTTACGAGCAGTACTTC CATSPDRSHSYEQYF